This T cell receptor beta chain originates from a study of spatial heterogeneity in lung cancer. About the study: Alpha-chain sequences were detected in numbers that were consistently lower than beta-chain sequences. In the raw reads, each unique TCR and UMI combination was present more than ten times on average. Notes on the study in general: There were more appearances of ubiquitous expanded tumor TCRs in blood at resection than at follow-up.

This clonotype appeared many times. The antigen is unknown. This sample's time point: sample taken at primary tumor resection. TCRs were sequenced from unsorted whole RNA of tumor, nontumor lung or PBMC. On each TCR cDNA molecule, a unique molecular identifier was present. From the 5' RACE reads, TCRdb called clonotypes with MiXCR, one entry per CDR3 protein. Of 25,000 or so distinct CDR3 sequences listed, less than 5.5% are singletons. The CDR3 is 14 amino acids. V was clipped by 5 bases and J by 10 bases; unmatched bases: 10. Germline loops: CDR1 SGHAT, CDR2 FQNNGV. The source is a male donor with early-stage non-small cell lung cancer. This chain links TRBV11-2 with TRBJ1-4; 7 bases fit TRBD1. The material sequenced was PBMCs, taken at surgery. The CDR3 region has the DNA TGTGCCAGCAGCCTAGGTGGGACAGATGGAAAACTGTTTTTT. Its translation: CASSLGGTDGKLFF.